Here is one TCR beta chain with its context. This receptor's antigen is unknown. No clone much larger than this one lies a single base away; base qualities are absent. This sample is part of a study of blood T cell repertoires in COVID-19 (dated by TCRdb to 2020 to 2022). General notes on the study: Samples covering the acute and convalescent phases of COVID-19 were provided by collaborators in the United States, Italy and Spain. Subjects who had been exposed to COVID-19, were actively infected with it, or had recovered from it provided the deeply sampled blood TCRbeta repertoires that made up the dataset. A de-identified subject ID, COVID-19 status, age in years and sex were almost always included in the sample metadata. The material from the prospective study consisted of cDNA or gDNA derived from T cells, B-cell-depleted T cells, or PBMCs. Where available, HLA class I and class II types were taken from metadata supplied by the sample provider and were not determined by assay-based typing. The repertoires were released in a freely available public database intended as a resource for research on the immune response to SARS-CoV-2. The samples were drawn from the first 160 participants of the ongoing ImmuneRACE study and from 1,254 subjects provided by 6 global collaborators.

Study-wide findings and limitations: The amount of clinical and demographic metadata varied by source and participant and was provided uncurated.

Trimming at the junction amounts to 1 base on V and 4 bases on J, and the germline ends lie 10 bases apart. From the cysteine up to the phenylalanine, the CDR3 has a length of 14 residues. The CDR3 DNA has 42 bases and is translated from base 1. In the germline V gene (reference sequence), CDR1 corresponds to SEHNR and CDR2 to FQNEAQ. Samples from volunteer blood donors who had recovered from COVID-19 were contributed by a second Seattle source. Each collaborating institution followed its own protocols to collect whole blood in K2EDTA tubes. For TCRbeta analysis, collaborators shipped samples as frozen whole blood, isolated PBMCs, or DNA extracted from either of those sample types. TCRbeta CDR3 regions were amplified from genomic DNA by means of the immunoSEQ Assay, a bias-controlled multiplex PCR. Processing in the source paper ran as follows. The number of nucleated cells in each sample was estimated from the amplification of reference gene primers within the assay. To quantify the absolute abundance of each unique TCRbeta CDR3 rearrangement, sequence reads were collapsed and filtered. For each sample, productive Simpson clonality was calculated by taking the square root of Simpson's diversity index across productive rearrangements. TCRdb stores this immuneACCESS table with in-frame sequences only. Part of the clones is absent; in the studies checked, under half of the shortfall reflects unresolved V genes, and no reason is known for the rest. D and trimming were read from the DNA, whereas the V and J calls and clone size are those reported in that table. This sample gives 150,000 or so clones in total; around 81% of them show up just once. The ten largest clones represent around 13% of the sample.

This clonotype was obtained from a man between 65 and 85 years old who had recovered from COVID-19. The sample taken for sequencing was peripheral blood. The chain uses TRBV7-9 and TRBJ1-1; the D gene is perhaps TRBD1, from 5 matching bases. In nucleotides, the sequence is TGTGCCAGCAGCTTAGACGGGGGAGGCACTGAAGCTTTCTTT. The encoded protein is CASSLDGGGTEAFF. This CDR3, with the reference TRBV7-9 and TRBJ1-1 proteins standing in past its ends, gives the full variable domain DTGVSQNPRHKITKRGQNVTFRCDPISEHNRLYWYRQTLGQGPEFLTYFQNEAQLEKSRLLSDRFSAERPKGSFSTLEIQRTEQGDSAMYLCASSLDGGGTEAFFGQGTRLTVV.